The 29 T cell receptor beta chains in this list originate from one sample, sequenced in a study of cytomegalovirus exposure and HLA in healthy donors. A multiplex PCR was run with 60 Vbeta primers and 13 Jbeta primers. Measured with immunoSEQ multiplex PCR; TCRdb has only the in-frame clones, and not every one. This table has roughly 130,000 clones, around 72% appearing once. The sample taken for sequencing was PBMCs. All receptors derive from a woman aged 40 to 50 in good health and CMV-seronegative.

The chain carries TRBV7-2 and TRBJ2-3; tentatively, D is TRBD1 (7 bases). Germline CDR1 is SGHTA and CDR2 is FQGNSA. The CDR3 spans 19 residues. Trimming removed 5 bases from V and 2 bases from J, with 26 bases in between. The CDR3 DNA reads TGTGCCAGCAGCCGGGGGACAGCATTTCTACGCCTCTTCACAGATACGCAGTATTTT. Its translation: CASSRGTAFLRLFTDTQYF.

V and J are TRBV4-2 and TRBJ2-3; 10 bases line up with TRBD2. J gave up 2 bases and V 4 bases, and 9 bases lay outside the gene matches. CDR3 length equals 17 residues. Germline assignment: CDR1 LGHNA and CDR2 YNFKEQ. The CDR3 sequence is CASSPGGSGGPTDTQYF. The CDR3 coding sequence is TGTGCCAGCAGCCCCGGCGGTAGCGGGGGGCCCACAGATACGCAGTATTTT.

The genes are TRBV27 and TRBJ2-7, with D hard to call. V was pared by 6 bases and J by 6 bases, with 9 bases between. The germline gives CDR1 MNHEY, CDR2 SMNVEV (reference sequence). The CDR3 sequence is 11 residues long. This CDR3 is CASSDGCEQYV. As DNA, the CDR3 is TGTGCCAGCAGCGACGGGTGCGAGCAGTACGTC.

The rearrangement links TRBV15 to TRBJ1-4, with D possibly TRBD1 on 6 matching bases. This CDR3 comprises 13 residues. Trimming took 7 bases from V and 2 from J, leaving 8 bases between them. Per germline, CDR1 LNHNV and CDR2 YYDKDF (reference sequence). This chain's CDR3 is CATTRGTNEKLFF. CDR3 nucleotide sequence: TGTGCCACCACCAGGGGCACTAATGAAAAACTGTTTTTT. The full variable domain, in which reference TRBV15 and TRBJ1-4 provide the parts outside the CDR3, is DAMVIQNPRYQVTQFGKPVTLSCSQTLNHNVMYWYQQKSSQAPKLLFHYYDKDFNNEADTPDNFQSRRPNTSFCFLDIRSPGLGDTAMYLCATTRGTNEKLFFGSGTQLSVL.

The CDR3 here is CASSLDRSMDSPLHF. The DNA of the CDR3 is TGTGCCAGCAGCTTAGACCGGTCGATGGATTCACCCCTCCACTTT. V gene TRBV11-1 combines with J gene TRBJ1-6; D gene uncertain. This CDR3 is 15 amino acids long. With 1 base removed from V and 8 bases from J, the gap between germline ends came to 12 bases. The germline V gene encodes CDR1 SGHAT and CDR2 FQDESV (reference sequence).

This chain uses TRBV6-1 with TRBJ2-7, with 7 bases identical to TRBD2. The CDR3 totals 15 residues. The germline V gene encodes CDR1 MNHNS and CDR2 SASEGT. J was trimmed by 2 bases and V by 1 base; bases with no gene match: 5. Here the CDR3 reads CASSEGEGQAYEQYF. The CDR3 nucleotides read TGTGCCAGCAGTGAAGGGGAGGGGCAAGCCTACGAGCAGTACTTC.

J is TRBJ2-2 and V is TRBV5-4, with TRBD1 matching over 9 bases. Unmatched junction bases numbered 5, after V lost 0 bases and J lost 5 bases. The germline V gene encodes CDR1 SGHNT and CDR2 YYREEE (reference sequence). The CDR3 loop spans 16 amino acids. The CDR3 region is CASSLGDREETGELFF. The DNA of the CDR3 is TGTGCCAGCAGCTTGGGGGACAGGGAGGAAACCGGGGAGCTGTTTTTT. Full variable domain (rest looked up from reference TRBV5-4 and TRBJ2-2): ETGVTQSPTHLIKTRGQQVTLRCSSQSGHNTVSWYQQALGQGPQFIFQYYREEENGRGNFPPRFSGLQFPNYSSELNVNALELDDSALYLCASSLGDREETGELFFGEGSRLTVL.

The chain recombines TRBV9 with TRBJ2-3; TRBD2 is a possible D gene (7 bases). The V and J ends lost 3 bases and 2 bases respectively, with 13 bases between them. The CDR3 spans 15 residues. The germline V gene encodes CDR1 SGDLS and CDR2 YYNGEE. CDR3 in amino acids: CASSERGGVTDTQYF. CDR3 in DNA: TGTGCCAGCAGCGAAAGAGGGGGGGTCACAGATACGCAGTATTTT.

Concerning this clone itself: The junction differs from germline at one of its ends, possibly a read error. J is TRBJ2-2 and V is TRBV7-7; 8 bases line up with TRBD1. The CDR3 consists of 15 residues. Germline values: CDR1 SSHAT, CDR2 FNYEAQ (reference sequence). The CDR3 region is CASSNQGAVAGELFF. The CDR3 DNA follows: TGTGCTAGCAGCAACCAGGGGGCGGTCGCCGGGGAGCTGTTTTTT.

The rearrangement uses TRBV7-2 and TRBJ2-3; 7 bases align to TRBD2. This CDR3 has 14 amino acids. The germline V gene has CDR1 SGHTA and CDR2 FQGNSA. Trimming removed 8 bases from V and 3 bases from J; junction bases left unmatched: 8. CDR3 sequence reads: CASLRRGITDTQYF. CDR3 nucleotide sequence: TGTGCCAGCCTAAGGCGGGGGATAACAGATACGCAGTATTTT.

The V call is TRBV6-6, the J call TRBJ2-5, with 9 bases identical to TRBD1. CDR1 and CDR2 (germline): MNHNY, SVGAGI (reference sequence). There are 15 residues in the CDR3. V was pared by 8 bases and J by 2 bases, with 9 bases of the junction left unmatched. The CDR3 DNA is TGTGCCAGCTCATACAGGGGGCTAGGTCAAGAGACCCAGTACTTC. It is translated as CASSYRGLGQETQYF.

This clone was counted a single time. The V call is TRBV5-1, the J call TRBJ2-7; perhaps TRBD1 as D (6 bases). Germline V gene sequence: CDR1 SGHRS, CDR2 YFSETQ. The CDR3 extends over 15 amino acids. Trimming took off 3 bases at V and 3 bases at J, with 16 bases between the two ends. CDR3 amino acids: CASSSGALGHYEQYF. In nucleotides, the CDR3 is TGCGCCAGCAGCTCAGGGGCGTTGGGACACTACGAGCAGTACTTC.

The V and J genes are TRBV18 and TRBJ2-5, with TRBD1 matching over 11 bases. This CDR3 is 17 amino acids long. CDR1 is KGHSH, CDR2 LQKENI, per germline. V dropped 2 bases and J dropped 2; count of bases not matched to a gene: 7. CDR3 in amino acids: CASSPTGQGAGQETQYF. CDR3 in DNA: TGTGCCAGCTCACCAACCGGACAGGGGGCAGGTCAAGAGACCCAGTACTTC.

This clone was recorded a few times. This sequence joins TRBV5-6 and TRBJ2-3, with a possible D match to TRBD1 (5 bases). The ends were cut back, 1 base at V and 5 bases at J, with 8 bases in the middle. The CDR3 runs to 13 residues. From germline, CDR1 is SGHDT and CDR2 YYEEEE. The chain's CDR3 is CASSLKGLDTQYF. CDR3 DNA sequence: TGTGCCAGCAGCTTGAAGGGGCTAGATACGCAGTATTTT.

A few counts support this clone. V and J are TRBV4-3 and TRBJ2-2; D might be TRBD2 (5 bases). Per the germline V gene, CDR1 is LGHNA and CDR2 is YSLEER. The CDR3 sequence is 15 residues long. Trimming removed 0 bases at V and 4 bases at J, with 9 bases between. The CDR3 loop is CASSQDPRATGELFF. The CDR3 region has the DNA TGCGCCAGCAGCCAAGACCCGCGGGCCACCGGGGAGCTGTTTTTT.

A single count supports this clone. The chain links TRBV28 to TRBJ1-6, with TRBD1 identical over 7 bases. Germline CDR1 is MDHEN and CDR2 is SYDVKM. V was clipped by 6 bases and J by 5 bases; unmatched bases: 1. The CDR3 is 13 amino acids. The CDR3 is CASRTGDNSPLHF. For the CDR3, the DNA is TGTGCCAGCAGAACAGGGGATAATTCACCCCTCCACTTT.

The chain recombines TRBV5-6 with TRBJ1-4; TRBD1 matches at 8 bases. There are 16 residues in the CDR3. Germline V gene data show CDR1 as SGHDT and CDR2 as YYEEEE. Trimming cost V 3 bases and J 8 bases; bases outside gene matches: 12. The CDR3 bases are TGTGCCAGCAGCTGGGGCCCACAGGGGGAGAAGGAAAAACTGTTTTTT. It codes for CASSWGPQGEKEKLFF.

The chain carries TRBV27 and TRBJ2-7; TRBD1 might be the D (5 bases). The V end lost 5 bases, the J end lost 3 bases, and 11 bases lay between the germline ends. CDR1 MNHEY and CDR2 SMNVEV come from the germline V gene (reference sequence). The CDR3 runs to 13 residues. In nucleotides, the CDR3 is TGTGCCAGCAGTCACGGACAAGTCTACGAGCAGTACTTC. As protein: CASSHGQVYEQYF.

V is TRBV4-2 and J is TRBJ1-6; the D is unclear. Germline-derived CDR1 and CDR2 are LGHNA and YNFKEQ. V lost 0 bases and J 10 bases, leaving 16 bases between the germline ends. The CDR3 is 16 residues long. The CDR3 reads CASSQEASGIGSPLHF. CDR3 in DNA: TGTGCCAGCAGCCAAGAAGCGTCGGGGATCGGCTCACCCCTCCACTTT.

The chain is built from TRBV19 and TRBJ1-2; TRBD1 matches at 9 bases. The germline V gene has CDR1 LNHDA and CDR2 SQIVND (reference sequence). CDR3 length: 14 amino acids. The junction had 9 bases not matched to a gene; V was cut back by 6 bases and J by 7 bases. The CDR3 spells CASRQGTGTSGYTF. CDR3 sequence (DNA): TGTGCCAGTAGACAAGGGACAGGGACAAGTGGCTACACCTTC.

CDR3 sequence (DNA): TGTGCCAGCTCCCCTTTAGCGGGGGGAGCGGATACGCAGTATTTT. This codes for CASSPLAGGADTQYF. The chain carries TRBV18 and TRBJ2-3; TRBD2 matches 10 bases. The CDR3 spans 15 residues. After removal of 6 bases from V and 6 bases from J, the junction contained 9 bases not matched to a gene. Germline-derived CDR1 and CDR2 are KGHSH and LQKENI.

This chain uses TRBV10-3 with TRBJ1-3; D gene uncertain. Germline lookup yields CDR1 ENHRY and CDR2 SYGVKD. Trimming removed 0 bases from V and 4 bases from J, with 7 bases in between. CDR3 length: 14 residues. In DNA, the CDR3 is TGTGCCATCAGTGAGTCCGGGATAGGAAACACCATATATTTT. Its translation is CAISESGIGNTIYF.

This clone was found many times. This chain connects TRBV10-3 to TRBJ1-1; 9 bases agree with TRBD1. Germline trimming cut 7 bases from V and 1 base from J; bases unmatched to any gene: 7. The length of the CDR3 is 15 residues. Per germline, CDR1 ENHRY and CDR2 SYGVKD. The CDR3 sequence is CAIMDRGRGNTEAFF. DNA of the CDR3: TGTGCCATCATGGACAGGGGTCGGGGGAACACTGAAGCTTTCTTT.

The rearrangement uses TRBV4-2 and TRBJ1-2; possibly TRBD1 for D (5 bases). Germline CDR1 and CDR2: LGHNA and YNFKEQ. CDR3 length: 17 residues. Trimming removed 3 bases from V and 5 bases from J, with 22 bases in between. CDR3 loop: CASSQTLQDPAGYGYTF. The CDR3 region has the DNA TGTGCCAGCAGCCAGACCCTACAGGACCCCGCGGGGTATGGCTACACCTTC.

This chain joins TRBV18 and TRBJ1-2; D is perhaps TRBD1 (5 bases). Trimming took off 3 bases at V and 2 bases at J, with 22 bases between the two ends. CDR3 size: 18 residues. CDR1 is KGHSH and CDR2 is LQKENI in the germline V gene. The CDR3 region is CASSPSPPGTKVNYGYTF. The CDR3 bases are TGTGCCAGCTCACCCTCCCCCCCCGGGACTAAGGTGAACTATGGCTACACCTTC.

The rearrangement links TRBV27 to TRBJ1-4; 9 positions match TRBD1. The CDR3 length is 16 residues. Germline assignment: CDR1 MNHEY and CDR2 SMNVEV (reference sequence). With V trimmed by 4 bases and J by 4 bases, 7 bases remained unmatched. The CDR3 is CASSSTRTGVNEKLFF. Here the CDR3 DNA reads TGTGCCAGCAGTTCAACCCGGACAGGGGTTAATGAAAAACTGTTTTTT.

The chain carries TRBV28 and TRBJ1-1, with D possibly matching TRBD1 (6 bases). In germline, CDR1 is MDHEN, CDR2 SYDVKM. The V end lost 1 base, the J end lost 10 bases, and 10 bases lay between the germline ends. The CDR3 has 12 amino acids. This CDR3 is CASSLSRGAAFF. The CDR3 bases are TGTGCCAGCAGTTTATCGCGGGGGGCAGCTTTCTTT. Variable domain in full (rest from reference TRBV28 and TRBJ1-1): DVKVTQSSRYLVKRTGEKVFLECVQDMDHENMFWYRQDPGLGLRLIYFSYDVKMKEKGDIPEGYSVSREKKERFSLILESASTNQTSMYLCASSLSRGAAFFGQGTRLTVV.

This clone was detected only a few times. The J gene is TRBJ1-6, the V gene TRBV5-1; 7 nucleotides align to TRBD1. Germline V gene sequence: CDR1 SGHRS, CDR2 YFSETQ. This CDR3 comprises 15 residues. The trim removed 4 bases at V and 5 bases at J, leaving 6 bases unmatched. The DNA for the CDR3 is TGCGCCAGCAGCAGGGACAGAGGCAATAATTCACCCCTCCACTTT. It yields the protein CASSRDRGNNSPLHF. The full variable domain, with the rest looked up from reference TRBV5-1 and TRBJ1-6, is KAGVTQTPRYLIKTRGQQVTLSCSPISGHRSVSWYQQTPGQGLQFLFEYFSETQRNKGNFPGRFSGRQFSNSRSEMNVSTLELGDSALYLCASSRDRGNNSPLHFGNGTRLTVT.

V usage is TRBV7-2 and J usage is TRBJ1-2; 8 nucleotides line up with TRBD1. CDR1 and CDR2 from the germline V gene are SGHTA and FQGNSA. The CDR3 length is 14 residues. After removal of 4 bases from V and 0 bases from J, the junction contained 1 base not matched to a gene. This chain's CDR3 is CASSSGQANYGYTF. The CDR3 DNA follows: TGTGCCAGCAGCTCGGGACAGGCTAACTATGGCTACACCTTC.